The source of this T cell receptor beta chain is a study of OX40 agonist ivuxolimab in advanced cancers. Across the whole study: The dose-escalation cohort was about 87% male, with a mean age of approximately 61 years, ranging about 23 to 90. Study-wide points: People who partly responded at 0.1-3.0 mg/kg had some of the least clonal expansion seen.

This CDR3 has 15 residues. The trim removed 3 bases at V and 8 bases at J, leaving 7 bases unmatched. Germline V gene lookup returns CDR1 SEHNR and CDR2 FQNEAQ (reference sequence). Here immunoSEQ multiplex PCR was the method, and the copy in TCRdb shows in-frame clones only, minus some. The sample lists more than 50,000 clones; approximately 84% were seen once. A single count supports this clone. Its antigen is not identified. The receptor was derived from an adult with an advanced solid tumor such as melanoma, head and neck, liver or kidney cancer. J is TRBJ1-4 and V is TRBV7-9; TRBD1 agrees at 9 bases. The material was CD4+ or CD8+ T cells sorted from blood, obtained in a trial of the OX40 agonist ivuxolimab. CDR3 nucleotides: TGTGCCAGCAGCTTTAATATGGACAGGGGAGAAAAACTGTTTTTT. Translation: CASSFNMDRGEKLFF.